The next 7 T cell receptor beta chains were all read from a single sample in a study of vaccination and CD4 T cells after COVID-19. The antigens for these receptors are not known. With the Oncomine TCR Beta short-read assay, DNA from cultured CD4+ T cells was sequenced. Each CDR3 protein is one row after TCRdb ran MiXCR on the PCR reads. In the table there are approximately 4,100 distinct CDR3 sequences, approximately 20% of which are singletons. Treatment described: approximately nine-day PBMC culture with coronavirus spike peptide pools or control peptides (ViraFEST assay). Sequencing was performed on CD4+ T cells from blood, cultured in vitro. These receptors all come from a human donor who had recovered from COVID-19.

The chain links TRBV27 to TRBJ1-5, with D hard to call. Germline V gene data show CDR1 as MNHEY and CDR2 as SMNVEV (reference sequence). This CDR3 contains 15 residues. Trimming took 0 bases from V and 0 from J, leaving 6 bases between them. CDR3 residues: CASSLSGYSNQPQHF. The DNA for the CDR3 is TGTGCCAGCAGTTTATCCGGTTATAGCAATCAGCCCCAGCATTTT.

The rearrangement links TRBV30 to TRBJ2-1; perhaps TRBD2 as D (7 bases). The CDR3 runs 16 residues. V was clipped by 2 bases and J by 9 bases, with 23 bases between them. CDR1 GTSNPN and CDR2 SVGIG come from the germline V gene (reference sequence). The CDR3: CAWSHRSGGMHGEQFF. CDR3 sequence (DNA): TGTGCCTGGAGTCATCGTTCGGGGGGCATGCATGGTGAGCAGTTCTTC. Filled out from reference TRBV30 and TRBJ2-1, the complete variable domain reads SQTIHQWPATLVQPVGSPLSLECTVEGTSNPNLYWYRQAAGRGLQLLFYSVGIGQISSEVPQNLSASRPQDRQFILSSKKLLLSDSGFYLCAWSHRSGGMHGEQFFGPGTRLTVL.

Within the sample, this clonotype is medium-sized. The chain carries TRBV30 and TRBJ1-1; D is perhaps TRBD1 (5 bases). V lost 3 bases, J lost 4 bases, and 15 bases lay in between. The CDR3 runs to 14 residues. Germline-derived CDR1 and CDR2 are GTSNPN and SVGIG (reference sequence). The CDR3 DNA sequence: TGTGCCTGGAGCCGGGACGGGGGTGGCACTGAAGCTTTCTTT. Protein: CAWSRDGGGTEAFF.

V usage is TRBV18 and J usage is TRBJ1-2; D possibly corresponds to TRBD1 (6 bases). The CDR3 runs to 14 residues. The V gene's germline CDR1 is KGHSH and CDR2 LQKENI. Trimming left V 3 bases short and J 3 bases short, with 11 bases between. The CDR3 here is CASSPQGRHYGYTF. The CDR3 DNA reads TGTGCCAGCTCACCCCAGGGGCGCCACTATGGCTACACCTTC.

This chain joins TRBV2 and TRBJ2-1, with 14 nucleotides matching TRBD2. Germline loops: CDR1 SNHLY, CDR2 FYNNEI. The CDR3 has 16 residues. J gave up 8 bases and V 7 bases, and 10 bases lay outside the gene matches. CDR3 nucleotide sequence: TGTGCCAGCACCCGGGGGGGGACTAGCGGGGGTGATGAGCAGTTCTTC. Protein: CASTRGGTSGGDEQFF.

This clonotype was counted only a few times. The V call is TRBV6-1, the J call TRBJ1-6; 8 nucleotides agree with TRBD1. Germline V lookup: CDR1 MNHNS, CDR2 SASEGT. V dropped 7 bases and J dropped 7; count of bases not matched to a gene: 12. The CDR3 runs to 16 residues. In DNA form, the CDR3 reads TGTGCCAGCACAGAAAATGGACAGGGAGGGAATTCACCCCTCCACTTT. It specifies CASTENGQGGNSPLHF.

By its share, this clonotype is medium-sized (0.01 to 0.1%). The genes are TRBV27 and TRBJ1-6; 10 bases agree with TRBD1. Germline values: CDR1 MNHEY, CDR2 SMNVEV (reference sequence). This CDR3 comprises 13 residues. The junction had 2 bases not matched to a gene; V was cut back by 8 bases and J by 7 bases. CDR3 DNA: TGTGCCAGCCAGGGACAGGGGAATTCACCCCTCCACTTT. Translated, it gives CASQGQGNSPLHF.